Below, 24 T cell receptor beta chains from the same sample are listed, as sequenced in a study of cytomegalovirus exposure and HLA in healthy donors. 60 Vbeta and 13 Jbeta primers were used in PCR. Only in-frame clones appear in the TCRdb table, and some are missing; sequencing was by immunoSEQ multiplex PCR. The sample holds more than 100,000 clones, nearly 80% seen once. The specimen sequenced was PBMCs. The receptors come from a woman in her thirties in good health and CMV-seropositive.

The rearrangement joins TRBV6-5 to TRBJ1-2, with 7 bases matching TRBD1. This CDR3 has 15 residues. Trimming cost V 6 bases and J 0 bases; bases outside gene matches: 7. Per the germline V gene, CDR1 is MNHEY and CDR2 is SVGAGI. CDR3 bases: TGTGCCAGCAGCCTCCGGGACAGATCTAACTATGGCTACACCTTC. This codes for CASSLRDRSNYGYTF.

This chain links TRBV4-3 with TRBJ2-7; TRBD1 matches at 8 bases. The germline V gene has CDR1 LGHNA and CDR2 YSLEER. The CDR3 extends over 18 amino acids. The V segment lost 0 bases and the J segment 0 bases; nucleotides outside the gene matches: 10. CDR3: CASSQDPPTGDTSYEQYF. The CDR3 DNA reads TGCGCCAGCAGCCAAGATCCCCCGACAGGGGATACCTCCTACGAGCAGTACTTC.

V gene TRBV28 combines with J gene TRBJ1-2; TRBD1 agrees at 7 bases. This CDR3 region has 16 residues. V was pared by 10 bases and J by 8 bases, with 22 bases of the junction left unmatched. The germline gives CDR1 MDHEN, CDR2 SYDVKM. The DNA of the CDR3 is TGTGCCACCCCAAGGGACAGATCGCGGTTGTCGGAAGGCTACACCTTC. Translated: CATPRDRSRLSEGYTF.

This chain links TRBV4-3 with TRBJ1-2, with TRBD1 identical over 12 bases. The CDR3 contains 17 residues. Germline V gene sequence: CDR1 LGHNA, CDR2 YSLEER. V dropped 1 base and J dropped 4; count of bases not matched to a gene: 7. This chain's CDR3 is CASSQAGQGAQGYGYTF. CDR3 coding DNA: TGCGCCAGCAGCCAAGCGGGACAGGGGGCGCAAGGCTATGGCTACACCTTC.

V gene TRBV6-5 combines with J gene TRBJ1-5; 7 bases map to TRBD1. The ends lost 6 bases at V and 7 bases at J; junction bases unmatched: 6. In germline, CDR1 is MNHEY, CDR2 SVGAGI. The CDR3 runs 13 residues. The CDR3 region has the DNA TGTGCCAGCAGGTACGGCAGGGGGCAGCCCCAGCATTTT. As protein: CASRYGRGQPQHF.

The genes are TRBV6-5 and TRBJ2-4; D is possibly TRBD2 (6 bases). Trimming left V 0 bases short and J 11 bases short, with 14 bases between. CDR1 MNHEY and CDR2 SVGAGI come from the germline V gene. The CDR3 length is 14 residues. CDR3 in DNA: TGTGCCAGCAGTTACTCGACAGCCCCGGGAGTTCAGTACTTC. It specifies CASSYSTAPGVQYF.

The J gene is TRBJ2-7, the V gene TRBV18; no reliable D call. The CDR3 sequence is 13 residues long. Germline V gene sequence: CDR1 KGHSH, CDR2 LQKENI. The V end was cut by 2 bases, the J end by 3 bases, with 8 bases between. CDR3 protein: CASSPARNYEQYF. Here the CDR3 DNA reads TGTGCCAGCTCACCAGCCAGGAACTACGAGCAGTACTTC.

The rearrangement links TRBV5-4 to TRBJ2-7, with TRBD1 identical over 9 bases. CDR3 length: 14 amino acids. The V and J ends lost 4 bases and 5 bases, in that order; junction bases with no gene match: 7. The germline V gene encodes CDR1 SGHNT and CDR2 YYREEE (reference sequence). In nucleotides, the CDR3 is TGTGCCAGCAGCCCCGGGACAGGGTTCCACGAGCAGTACTTC. Protein product: CASSPGTGFHEQYF. Drawing the rest from reference TRBV5-4 and TRBJ2-7, the complete variable domain is ETGVTQSPTHLIKTRGQQVTLRCSSQSGHNTVSWYQQALGQGPQFIFQYYREEENGRGNFPPRFSGLQFPNYSSELNVNALELDDSALYLCASSPGTGFHEQYFGPGTRLTVT.

The chain combines TRBV7-8 with TRBJ2-3, with D possibly being TRBD1 (6 bases). CDR1 is SGHVS and CDR2 is FQNEAQ in the germline V gene. The CDR3 totals 14 residues. V shed 5 bases and J shed 6 bases, with 15 bases lying between them. CDR3 sequence: CASSPGTNTDTQYF. The DNA of the CDR3 is TGTGCCAGCAGCCCCGGGACAAACACTGATACGCAGTATTTT.

The J gene is TRBJ2-2, the V gene TRBV5-1; a possible D gene is TRBD1 (6 bases). Trimming stripped 4 bases from V and 0 bases from J, with 16 bases between. The CDR3 runs to 17 residues. In germline, CDR1 is SGHRS, CDR2 YFSETQ. For the CDR3, the DNA is TGCGCCAGCAGCGGGAAAGAAGGGACATCGAACACCGGGGAGCTGTTTTTT. Translated, it gives CASSGKEGTSNTGELFF.

The rearrangement links TRBV6-6 to TRBJ1-1; D remains ambiguous. Germline V gene data show CDR1 as MNHNY and CDR2 as SVGAGI (reference sequence). Trimming stripped 6 bases from V and 3 bases from J, with 11 bases between. The CDR3 has 13 residues. CDR3 residues: CASRNSVHTEAFF. The CDR3 nucleotides are TGTGCCAGCAGGAATTCAGTGCACACTGAAGCTTTCTTT.

The chain has TRBV7-9 and TRBJ2-7; a weak D match, TRBD1 (6 bases). Germline V lookup: CDR1 SEHNR, CDR2 FQNEAQ (reference sequence). The CDR3 extends over 14 amino acids. The germline V and J ends were trimmed by 1 base and 7 bases, with 14 bases remaining between them. CDR3 amino acids: CASSLVDRLWEQYF. The CDR3 nucleotides read TGTGCCAGCAGCTTAGTAGACAGGCTCTGGGAGCAGTACTTC. The whole variable domain, filled in from reference TRBV7-9 and TRBJ2-7, reads DTGVSQNPRHKITKRGQNVTFRCDPISEHNRLYWYRQTLGQGPEFLTYFQNEAQLEKSRLLSDRFSAERPKGSFSTLEIQRTEQGDSAMYLCASSLVDRLWEQYFGPGTRLTVT.

The chain is built from TRBV27 and TRBJ1-2; D gene unclear. Germline CDR1 MNHEY, CDR2 SMNVEV (reference sequence). Trimming pared 2 bases from V and 8 bases from J, leaving 21 bases between. This CDR3 comprises 16 residues. CDR3 DNA sequence: TGTGCCAGCAGTTTAACCTACGGGAGGACCACCGGGGGCTACACCTTC. This encodes CASSLTYGRTTGGYTF.

About this clone: The germline gene is not matched at one end of the junction; a read error may be the cause. The gene calls are TRBV5-4 and TRBJ1-2; 9 bases line up with TRBD1. Germline V gene data show CDR1 as SGHNT and CDR2 as YYREEE (reference sequence). The CDR3 spans 15 residues. The CDR3 nucleotides are TGCGCCAGCAGCCAAGGACAGGGGTTTAACTATGGCTACACCTTC. Its translation is CASSQGQGFNYGYTF.

This rearrangement joins TRBV9 to TRBJ2-5; 13 nucleotides match TRBD2. The J call is uncertain, as TRBJ2-7 better fits the DNA end. The CDR3 has 15 amino acids. CDR1 is SGDLS and CDR2 is YYNGEE in the germline V gene. The chain's CDR3 is CASSKLAGGPNEQYF. CDR3 DNA sequence: TGTGCCAGCAGCAAACTAGCGGGGGGGCCGAACGAGCAGTACTTC.

The chain joins TRBV19 to TRBJ2-3, with D possibly TRBD2 on 7 matching bases. In germline, CDR1 is LNHDA, CDR2 SQIVND (reference sequence). Between the trimmed V and J ends, which lost 3 bases and 0 bases, there was a span of 16 bases. This CDR3 contains 17 residues. The CDR3 region has the DNA TGTGCCAGTAGTATCGGGGGAGGGACAACCAGCACAGATACGCAGTATTTT. The encoded protein is CASSIGGGTTSTDTQYF.

V gene TRBV9 combines with J gene TRBJ1-4, with 11 bases aligning to TRBD1. The CDR3 spans 15 residues. Germline-derived CDR1 and CDR2 are SGDLS and YYNGEE. Losses at the gene ends were 3 bases for V and 6 bases for J; bases not matched to a gene: 4. The CDR3 bases are TGTGCCAGCAGCGCGGACAGGGGGCCAGATGAAAAACTGTTTTTT. Translation: CASSADRGPDEKLFF.

The J gene is TRBJ1-4, the V gene TRBV9; 11 bases agree with TRBD1. The CDR3 is 15 residues long. J gave up 7 bases and V 1 base, and 3 bases lay outside the gene matches. The germline gives CDR1 SGDLS, CDR2 YYNGEE. DNA of the CDR3: TGTGCCAGCAGCGTATTGGGGACAGGGGGTGAAAAACTGTTTTTT. Amino acid sequence: CASSVLGTGGEKLFF.

This chain joins TRBV19 and TRBJ1-4, with TRBD1 identical over 10 bases. The V segment lost 5 bases and the J segment 5 bases; nucleotides outside the gene matches: 2. Germline V gene sequence: CDR1 LNHDA, CDR2 SQIVND (reference sequence). The CDR3 is 14 amino acids. Here the CDR3 reads CASSLGQGNEKLFF. CDR3 nucleotide sequence: TGTGCCAGTAGTTTGGGACAGGGGAATGAAAAACTGTTTTTT. The full variable domain, completed using reference TRBV19 and TRBJ1-4, is DGGITQSPKYLFRKEGQNVTLSCEQNLNHDAMYWYRQDPGQGLRLIYYSQIVNDFQKGDIAEGYSVSREKKESFPLTVTSAQKNPTAFYLCASSLGQGNEKLFFGSGTQLSVL.

The V gene is TRBV7-8, the J gene TRBJ2-6; no clear D gene. This CDR3 has 13 amino acids. The germline V and J ends were trimmed by 7 bases and 4 bases, with 8 bases remaining between them. CDR1 SGHVS and CDR2 FQNEAQ come from the germline V gene. CDR3 sequence (DNA): TGTGCCAGCACCATACTCGGGGCCAACGTCCTGACTTTC. It encodes CASTILGANVLTF.

The chain recombines TRBV12-5 with TRBJ1-4; D is ambiguous. CDR1 is LGHNT, CDR2 FRNRAP, per germline. V was trimmed by 4 bases and J by 2 bases, leaving 11 bases between them. The CDR3 length is 15 residues. The CDR3 region is CASGSLGRTNEKLFF. In nucleotides, the CDR3 is TGTGCTAGTGGTTCTCTGGGGAGGACTAATGAAAAACTGTTTTTT.

The CDR3 sequence is CASSLGQVKQYF. As DNA, the CDR3 is TGTGCCAGCAGCTTGGGACAGGTGAAGCAGTATTTT. This chain links TRBV5-6 with TRBJ2-3; TRBD1 is a possible D gene (6 bases). The V gene lost 0 bases and the J gene lost 11 bases, with 10 bases spanning the gap. The CDR3 loop spans 12 amino acids. Germline V gene data show CDR1 as SGHDT and CDR2 as YYEEEE.

The chain uses TRBV11-2 and TRBJ1-5, with D possibly being TRBD1 (5 bases). Per the germline V gene, CDR1 is SGHAT and CDR2 is FQNNGV. There are 13 residues in the CDR3. V was pared by 1 base and J by 7 bases, with 8 bases between. CDR3 DNA sequence: TGTGCCAGCAGCTTAGTTCGGGGGCAGCCCCAGCATTTT. It is translated as CASSLVRGQPQHF.

The chain uses TRBV13 and TRBJ2-7; 8 positions match TRBD1. The trim removed 5 bases at V and 4 bases at J, leaving 10 bases unmatched. Per germline, CDR1 PRHDT and CDR2 FYEKMQ (reference sequence). The CDR3 is made up of 15 amino acids. Here the CDR3 DNA reads TGTGCCAGCAGCCAGGACAGGGCTACAGAGTACGAGCAGTACTTC. It codes for CASSQDRATEYEQYF.